This TCR beta chain was sequenced for a study of circulating and synovial CD4+ cells in juvenile arthritis. The CDR3 loop spans 16 amino acids. Germline CDR1 is MNHNS and CDR2 is SASEGT. Trimming removed 2 bases from V and 0 bases from J, with 11 bases in between. Here immunoSEQ multiplex PCR was the method, and the copy in TCRdb shows in-frame clones only, minus some. The data show roughly 33,000 clones, more than 90% seen once. The sequencing input was CD4+ T cells from blood. The sequence was collected from a human donor with juvenile idiopathic arthritis. The J gene is TRBJ2-1, the V gene TRBV6-1; D might be TRBD2 (5 bases). This CDR3 is CASSELRRSSYNEQFF. CDR3 in DNA: TGTGCCAGCAGTGAATTGCGGAGGAGCTCCTACAATGAGCAGTTCTTC.